This T cell receptor beta chain was profiled in a study of blood T cell repertoires in COVID-19. On the study more broadly: Samples came from the United States, Italy and Spain, spanning acute and convalescent COVID-19. From T cells, B-cell-depleted T cells, or PBMCs came the material, which was cDNA or gDNA.

The CDR3 loop spans 14 amino acids. J lost 12 bases, V lost 3 bases, and 9 bases had no gene match. Germline values: CDR1 MNHEY, CDR2 SMNVEV (reference sequence). Authors' data handling: Cell counts per sample came from amplifying reference gene primers. Produced via immunoSEQ multiplex PCR; TCRdb's table is partial and in-frame only. The DNA was the basis for D and trimming; V, J and clone size are from that table. The sample comprises tens of thousands of clones, approximately 90% of which are singletons, and approximately 6.8% rests with the top ten. The V gene is TRBV27, the J gene TRBJ1-4; TRBD1 aligns across 8 bases. The sequenced sample was peripheral blood. This clonotype was obtained from a woman in her 70s with acute or convalescent COVID-19. The DNA for the CDR3 is TGTGCCAGCAGTTTTAGTCGCGGGACAGGAGAACTGTTTTTT. Amino acid sequence: CASSFSRGTGELFF. Full variable domain (rest looked up from reference TRBV27 and TRBJ1-4): EAQVTQNPRYLITVTGKKLTVTCSQNMNHEYMSWYRQDPGLGLRQIYYSMNVEVTDKGDVPEGYKVSRKEKRNFPLILESPSPNQTSLYFCASSFSRGTGELFFGSGTQLSVL.